The 18 T cell receptor beta chains below come from one sample, sequenced in a study of T cell responses to AZD1222 COVID-19 vaccine. TCRdb's table, derived via immunoSEQ multiplex PCR, lists solely in-frame clones and lacks some. The table lists 100,000 to 130,000 clones, roughly 86% of them singletons, with 2.5% to 4% in the top ten. The specimen was peripheral blood, collected on day 0 of AZD1222 vaccination. These receptors all come from an adult in good health.

The chain couples TRBV28 to TRBJ2-1, with 8 bases matching TRBD2. The junction had 9 bases not matched to a gene; V was cut back by 6 bases and J by 5 bases. The CDR3 spans 15 residues. Germline CDR1 and CDR2: MDHEN and SYDVKM. The CDR3 sequence: CASSTGGATHNEQFF. The DNA for the CDR3 is TGTGCCAGCAGCACGGGGGGGGCCACCCACAATGAGCAGTTCTTC.

The chain is built from TRBV27 and TRBJ1-5, with 7 positions matching TRBD1. CDR1 is MNHEY, CDR2 SMNVEV, per germline (reference sequence). The CDR3 runs to 14 residues. Germline trimming cut 4 bases from V and 9 bases from J; bases unmatched to any gene: 9. CDR3 DNA sequence: TGTGCCAGCAGTTCACAGGGGAACGATCGGCCCCAGCATTTT. Translating gives CASSSQGNDRPQHF.

The rearrangement joins TRBV28 to TRBJ1-1, with D perhaps TRBD1 (5 bases). Between the trimmed V and J ends, which lost 6 bases and 1 base, there was a span of 18 bases. Germline CDR1 MDHEN, CDR2 SYDVKM. This CDR3 has 16 amino acids. As DNA, the CDR3 is TGTGCCAGCAGCGCCCGGGGCAGGGCGAAGAACACTGAAGCTTTCTTT. Amino acids: CASSARGRAKNTEAFF.

The J gene is TRBJ1-6, the V gene TRBV6-1; possibly TRBD1 for D (5 bases). The CDR3 is made up of 16 amino acids. V shed 0 bases and J shed 3 bases, with 9 bases lying between them. The germline V gene has CDR1 MNHNS and CDR2 SASEGT. The CDR3 DNA sequence: TGTGCCAGCAGTGAAGCGCCAGGGAGCTATAATTCACCCCTCCACTTT. Its protein is CASSEAPGSYNSPLHF.

V gene TRBV4-2 combines with J gene TRBJ2-2; TRBD1 or TRBD2 may be the D gene (5 bases each). V lost 0 bases and J lost 1, with 18 bases in between. The CDR3 extends over 19 amino acids. Germline-derived CDR1 and CDR2 are LGHNA and YNFKEQ. DNA for the CDR3: TGTGCCAGCAGCCAAGATCCGGGACGGGGTGGGAGGAACACCGGGGAGCTGTTTTTT. Residues: CASSQDPGRGGRNTGELFF.

As to this clone: In the same sample, other DNA sequences code for this CDR3. The CDR3 DNA reads as TGTGCCAGCAGCTTTCAGGGTGCCACTGAAGCTTTCTTT. As protein: CASSFQGATEAFF. The chain combines TRBV11-2 with TRBJ1-1, with D perhaps matching TRBD1 (5 bases). The CDR3 length is 13 residues. V gave up 3 bases and J gave up 4 bases, with 9 bases separating them. The V gene's germline CDR1 is SGHAT and CDR2 FQNNGV. The full variable domain, completed using reference TRBV11-2 and TRBJ1-1, is EAGVAQSPRYKIIEKRQSVAFWCNPISGHATLYWYQQILGQGPKLLIQFQNNGVVDDSQLPKDRFSAERLKGVDSTLKIQPAKLEDSAVYLCASSFQGATEAFFGQGTRLTVV.

The chain joins TRBV19 to TRBJ1-2; 7 bases map to TRBD1. V was pared by 7 bases and J by 2 bases, with 7 bases of the junction left unmatched. This CDR3 spans 14 amino acids. In germline, CDR1 is LNHDA, CDR2 SQIVND (reference sequence). This CDR3 is CASNAPDRNYGYTF. The DNA of the CDR3 is TGTGCCAGTAACGCCCCGGACAGGAACTATGGCTACACCTTC. Looking up the rest from reference TRBV19 and TRBJ1-2 gives the full variable domain: DGGITQSPKYLFRKEGQNVTLSCEQNLNHDAMYWYRQDPGQGLRLIYYSQIVNDFQKGDIAEGYSVSREKKESFPLTVTSAQKNPTAFYLCASNAPDRNYGYTFGSGTRLTVV.

The V call is TRBV30, the J call TRBJ1-5, with D unresolved. In germline, CDR1 is GTSNPN, CDR2 SVGIG (reference sequence). V lost 1 base and J lost 5, with 12 bases in between. The CDR3 has 14 amino acids. The CDR3 nucleotides are TGTGCCTGGAGTGGGGTGGCAGGAGATCAGCCCCAGCATTTT. Protein product: CAWSGVAGDQPQHF.

The rearrangement joins TRBV3-1 (or the pseudogene TRBV3-2) to TRBJ1-1; TRBD1 matches 7 bases. This CDR3 spans 12 amino acids. V lost 5 bases to trimming and J lost 8 bases; unmatched junction nucleotides: 5. Per germline, CDR1 LGHDT and CDR2 YNNKEL (reference sequence). The CDR3 DNA reads as TGTGCCAGCAGCGAACAGGGGAAGGAAGCTTTCTTT. Protein sequence: CASSEQGKEAFF.

The chain couples TRBV13 to TRBJ1-5; D not certain. The V end was cut by 2 bases, the J end by 2 bases, with 7 bases between. Per germline, CDR1 PRHDT and CDR2 FYEKMQ (reference sequence). The CDR3 is made up of 14 amino acids. In DNA, the CDR3 is TGTGCCAGCAGCTTATGGGCAGGCAATCAGCCCCAGCATTTT. It specifies CASSLWAGNQPQHF.

The CDR3 loop is CASSLRPGEQFF. CDR3 in DNA: TGTGCCAGCAGTTTAAGACCAGGTGAGCAGTTCTTC. V and J are TRBV12-3 or TRBV12-4 and TRBJ2-1; the D is unclear. Trimming took 2 bases from V and 9 from J, leaving 8 bases between them. This CDR3 spans 12 amino acids.

The gene calls are TRBV4-2 and TRBJ2-5; TRBD2 aligns across 11 bases. From germline, CDR1 is LGHNA and CDR2 YNFKEQ. V shed 2 bases and J 4 bases; nucleotides not matched to a gene: 6. The CDR3 runs to 16 residues. In nucleotides, the CDR3 is TGTGCCAGCAGCCAAAACCCACTAGCGGGGGTAGAGACCCAGTACTTC. As protein: CASSQNPLAGVETQYF.

This rearrangement joins TRBV5-1 to TRBJ2-1; D is uncertain. This CDR3 has 15 amino acids. The germline V gene has CDR1 SGHRS and CDR2 YFSETQ. V dropped 4 bases and J dropped 7 bases, with 18 bases sitting between them. The CDR3 protein is CASSRIPDPRNEQFF. The CDR3 coding sequence is TGCGCCAGCAGCCGAATCCCCGACCCGAGGAATGAGCAGTTCTTC.

This clone was recorded once. This chain connects TRBV3-1 (or the pseudogene TRBV3-2) to TRBJ1-5, with TRBD1 matching 7 bases. Germline V CDR1 and CDR2: LGHDT, YNNKEL (reference sequence). The CDR3 loop spans 12 amino acids. The V gene end was trimmed by 10 bases and the J gene end by 3 bases; junction bases not matched to a gene: 3. Here the CDR3 reads CATGTDNQPQHF. The CDR3 nucleotides read TGTGCCACCGGGACAGACAATCAGCCCCAGCATTTT.

The CDR3 DNA reads TGTGCCAGCAGTGAACGAGTAGCGGGGGGCGGGAAAGATACGCAGTATTTT. Its translation is CASSERVAGGGKDTQYF. J is TRBJ2-3 and V is TRBV6-1; the match to TRBD2 covers 10 bases. The germline gives CDR1 MNHNS, CDR2 SASEGT. This CDR3 is 17 amino acids long. Unmatched junction bases numbered 10, after V lost 2 bases and J lost 5 bases.

The J gene is TRBJ1-6, the V gene TRBV19; D is possibly TRBD1 (6 bases). The germline gives CDR1 LNHDA, CDR2 SQIVND (reference sequence). The CDR3 loop spans 15 amino acids. V lost 4 bases to trimming and J lost 0 bases, with 7 bases between them. The CDR3 region is CASSKDSSYNSPLHF. The CDR3 coding sequence is TGTGCCAGTAGTAAGGACAGCTCCTATAATTCACCCCTCCACTTT.

J is TRBJ2-2 and V is TRBV5-5; 9 bases line up with TRBD1. V lost 0 bases to trimming and J lost 1 base; unmatched junction nucleotides: 4. The CDR3 has 17 residues. CDR1 and CDR2 (germline): SGHKS, YYEKEE (reference sequence). CDR3 loop: CASSLARGQGNTGELFF. The CDR3, as DNA: TGTGCCAGCAGCTTGGCCAGGGGACAGGGGAACACCGGGGAGCTGTTTTTT.

The chain has TRBV7-2 and TRBJ1-1, with D hard to call. CDR3 length equals 14 residues. Germline CDR1 is SGHTA and CDR2 is FQGNSA. The V gene lost 2 bases and the J gene lost 0 bases, with 7 bases spanning the gap. Written as DNA, the CDR3 is TGTGCCAGCAGCTTATCCAGGATGAACACTGAAGCTTTCTTT. Its translation is CASSLSRMNTEAFF.